These T cell receptor beta chains were read from a single sample in a study of PD-L1 blockade in urothelial cancer. Sequencing was performed with immunoSEQ multiplex PCR; in TCRdb, only in-frame clones are kept and a portion is missing. There are fewer than 60,000 clones in the sample; around 84% occur only once, and more than 3% lies in the top ten. The sequences come from PBMCs, collected around atezolizumab (anti-PD-L1) treatment. The receptors were sampled from a man between 65 and 85 years old with urothelial cancer. Each CDR3 is given with its conserved first and last residue. The D gene is left open where the match is weak. The size of a clone is reported for some rows only, either as once, few or many, or as a class for expanded clones.

j_call d_call clone_size v_call cdr3_aa cdr3_nt
TRBJ2-1 . . TRBV9 CASSVGGSIYNEQFF TGTGCCAGCAGCGTAGGAGGAAGCATCTACAATGAGCAGTTCTTC
TRBJ1-6 . . TRBV5-5 CASSQGVTGSPLHF TGTGCCAGCAGCCAAGGGGTAACCGGTTCACCCCTCCACTTT
TRBJ2-5 TRBD2 . TRBV5-1 CASSLGLAGQETQYF TGCGCCAGCAGCTTGGGGCTAGCGGGGCAAGAGACCCAGTACTTC
TRBJ2-2 . . TRBV7-2 CASSLVGQGRGRTGELFF TGTGCCAGCAGCTTAGTGGGTCAGGGGCGCGGGCGAACCGGGGAGCTGTTTTTT
TRBJ2-7 . few TRBV19 CASSISLQGGSYEQYF TGTGCCAGTAGTATCTCCCTACAGGGGGGGTCCTACGAGCAGTACTTC
TRBJ2-1 TRBD2 . TRBV27 CASSTSGWGNEQFF TGTGCCAGCAGTACTAGCGGTTGGGGCAATGAGCAGTTCTTC
TRBJ1-2 . . TRBV5-5 CASSPTAGGYGYTF TGTGCCAGCAGCCCGACAGCCGGCGGCTATGGCTACACCTTC
TRBJ2-3 . . TRBV29-1 CSARRRETDTQYF TGCAGCGCCAGACGGCGGGAAACAGATACGCAGTATTTT
TRBJ1-2 . . TRBV28 CASSFTGSYGYTF TGTGCCAGCAGCTTCACAGGGTCCTATGGCTACACCTTC
TRBJ1-1 . . TRBV5-1 CASSSGGTMNTEAFF TGCGCCAGCAGCTCTGGGGGGACCATGAACACTGAAGCTTTCTTT
TRBJ2-3 TRBD1 . TRBV28 CASSRDSSEGNTQYF TGTGCCAGCAGTCGGGACAGCTCTGAGGGGAATACGCAGTATTTT
TRBJ2-7 . . TRBV7-3 CASSARWGLEQYF TGTGCCAGCAGCGCCCGGTGGGGGCTCGAGCAGTACTTC
TRBJ2-2 . . TRBV6-5 CASSSSPGATGELFF TGTGCCAGCAGTTCCTCTCCAGGGGCCACCGGGGAGCTGTTTTTT
TRBJ2-7 TRBD1 . TRBV11-1 CASSTRGHEQYF TGTGCCAGCAGCACCAGGGGGCACGAGCAGTACTTC
TRBJ2-1 TRBD2 . TRBV7-9 CASSKERGAYNEQFF TGTGCCAGCAGTAAAGAGCGGGGAGCCTACAATGAGCAGTTCTTC
TRBJ1-4 TRBD1 . TRBV25-1 CASGGTGHSPGKLFF TGTGCCAGCGGGGGGACAGGGCATAGCCCCGGAAAACTGTTTTTT
TRBJ1-2 . . TRBV27 CASSPRQNNNYGYTF TGTGCCAGCAGTCCCCGACAGAATAACAACTATGGCTACACCTTC
TRBJ1-2 TRBD1 . TRBV2 CASSELEGQGYGYTF TGTGCCAGCAGTGAACTCGAGGGACAGGGATATGGCTACACCTTC
TRBJ2-7 TRBD1 . TRBV19 CASSTLAGTGGGEQYF TGTGCCAGTAGTACCCTCGCCGGGACAGGGGGTGGCGAGCAGTACTTC
TRBJ2-2 . . TRBV19 CASTLNTGELFF TGTGCCAGTACCTTGAACACCGGGGAGCTGTTTTTT
TRBJ2-7 . . TRBV2 CASSGHYEQYF TGTGCCAGCAGCGGACACTACGAGCAGTACTTC
TRBJ2-2 TRBD2 . TRBV18 CASSPRLARNTGELFF TGTGCCAGCTCACCAAGACTAGCGAGAAACACCGGGGAGCTGTTTTTT
TRBJ2-3 . . TRBV4-1 CASSQVRSRVGTQYF TGCGCCAGCAGCCAAGTCAGATCGAGGGTAGGCACGCAGTATTTT
TRBJ2-3 TRBD2 few TRBV7-8 CASSSSLNGGAGTDTQYF TGTGCCAGCAGCTCAAGCCTAAACGGGGGGGCCGGCACAGATACGCAGTATTTT
TRBJ2-1 TRBD2 . TRBV5-1 CASSLASGDYNEQFF TGCGCCAGCAGCTTGGCTAGCGGGGACTACAATGAGCAGTTCTTC
TRBJ2-2 . . TRBV6-5 CASSYSQGRTGELFF TGTGCCAGCAGTTACTCCCAGGGTCGGACCGGGGAGCTGTTTTTT
TRBJ2-1 TRBD2 . TRBV5-1 CASSLALAGTEQFF TGCGCCAGCAGCTTGGCCCTAGCGGGAACGGAGCAGTTCTTC
TRBJ2-3 TRBD2 . TRBV6-5 CASSNSGITDTQYF TGTGCCAGCAGTAATAGCGGGATAACAGATACGCAGTATTTT